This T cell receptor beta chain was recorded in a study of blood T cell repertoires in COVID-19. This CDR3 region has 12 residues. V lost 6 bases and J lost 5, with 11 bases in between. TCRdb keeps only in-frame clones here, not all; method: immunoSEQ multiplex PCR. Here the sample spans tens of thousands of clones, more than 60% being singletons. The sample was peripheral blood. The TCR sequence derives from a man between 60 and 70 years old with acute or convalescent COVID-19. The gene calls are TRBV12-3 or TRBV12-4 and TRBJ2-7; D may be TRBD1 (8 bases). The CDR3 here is CASRQGGNEQYF. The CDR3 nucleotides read TGTGCCAGCAGACAGGGGGGGAACGAGCAGTACTTC.